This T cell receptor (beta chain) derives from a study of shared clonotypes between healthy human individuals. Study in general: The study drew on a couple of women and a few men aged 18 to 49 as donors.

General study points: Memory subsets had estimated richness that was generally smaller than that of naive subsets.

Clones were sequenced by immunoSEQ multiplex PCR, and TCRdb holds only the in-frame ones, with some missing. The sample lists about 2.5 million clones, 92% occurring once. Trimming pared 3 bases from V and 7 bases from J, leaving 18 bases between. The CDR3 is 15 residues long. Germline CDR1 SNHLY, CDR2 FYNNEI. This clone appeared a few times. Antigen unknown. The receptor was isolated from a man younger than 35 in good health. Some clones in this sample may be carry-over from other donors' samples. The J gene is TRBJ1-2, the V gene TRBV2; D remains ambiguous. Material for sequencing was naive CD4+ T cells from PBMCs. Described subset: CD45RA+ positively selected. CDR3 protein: CASSELGAITRGYTF. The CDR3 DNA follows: TGTGCCAGCAGTGAGTTGGGAGCGATCACACGTGGCTACACCTTC.